The following is a T cell receptor (beta chain) sequence with its context. The antigen is not known. CDR3 length: 15 residues. Trimming took 5 bases from V and 0 from J; bases not matched to a gene: 5. Germline V lookup: CDR1 LNHDA, CDR2 SQIVND (reference sequence). PCR amplification relied on 60 Vbeta primers (plus 13 Jbeta primers). Produced via immunoSEQ multiplex PCR; TCRdb's table is partial and in-frame only. The sample has 100,000 to 150,000 clones, around 78% seen once. The sample is drawn from a study of cytomegalovirus exposure and HLA in healthy donors. Study results and limitations: Donor immune exposure was known only as CMV serostatus. Reports state that TCR beta sequences accurately predicted most subjects' HLA-A and HLA-B alleles.

The sequencing input was PBMCs. The source is a man aged 55 to 70 in good health and CMV-seropositive. The chain couples TRBV19 to TRBJ2-3; 7 bases match TRBD2. In DNA form, the CDR3 reads TGTGCCAGTAGTCCCCGGGAGGAGAGCACAGATACGCAGTATTTT. Translating gives CASSPREESTDTQYF. The full variable domain, completed using reference TRBV19 and TRBJ2-3, is DGGITQSPKYLFRKEGQNVTLSCEQNLNHDAMYWYRQDPGQGLRLIYYSQIVNDFQKGDIAEGYSVSREKKESFPLTVTSAQKNPTAFYLCASSPREESTDTQYFGPGTRLTVL.